Listed here is a single T cell receptor beta chain. Its cognate antigen is unknown. This entry comes from a study of cytomegalovirus exposure and HLA in healthy donors. Study-wide findings and caveats: As confirmed in vitro, a few CMV-associated chains were specific for CMV antigens. With later analysis, a missense DCLRE1C variant became linked to TCR beta V- and J-gene trimming.

With 0 bases clipped from V and 3 bases from J, the junction kept 2 bases outside the gene matches. The CDR3 length is 15 residues. Germline V lookup: CDR1 SGHRS, CDR2 YFSETQ. The study ran its PCR with 60 Vbeta and 13 Jbeta primers. The table came from immunoSEQ multiplex PCR; TCRdb's copy has only in-frame clones and leaves some out. The sample carries about 140,000 clones, over 65% recorded once. The sample was PBMCs. This chain joins TRBV5-1 and TRBJ1-4, with TRBD1 matching over 7 bases. This TCR came from a female donor in good health and CMV-seropositive. In DNA, the CDR3 is TGCGCCAGCAGCTTGGTGGGACAGTCTAATGAAAAACTGTTTTTT. It specifies CASSLVGQSNEKLFF. The full variable domain, completed using reference TRBV5-1 and TRBJ1-4, is KAGVTQTPRYLIKTRGQQVTLSCSPISGHRSVSWYQQTPGQGLQFLFEYFSETQRNKGNFPGRFSGRQFSNSRSEMNVSTLELGDSALYLCASSLVGQSNEKLFFGSGTQLSVL.